Following are 11 T cell receptor beta chains from one sample sequenced in a study of T-cell memory formation after mild COVID-19. TCRdb reanalysed the 5' RACE reads using MiXCR and keeps one entry per CDR3 protein. Of about 270,000 distinct CDR3 sequences listed, roughly 18% are singletons. Specimen: PBMCs or a T cell subset sorted from them (not recorded which). These TCRs come from a man between 18 and 29 years old who had mild COVID-19 (a few samples of this study predate the infection). Cell type and time point are not known.

In this sample, this clonotype turned up once. The V gene is TRBV12-3 or TRBV12-4, the J gene TRBJ2-1, with D unresolved. CDR3 size: 11 residues. With 6 bases removed from V and 9 bases from J, the gap between germline ends came to 9 bases. CDR3 in amino acids: CASSQSFEQFF. In nucleotides, the CDR3 is TGTGCCAGCAGCCAATCATTTGAGCAGTTCTTC.

This clonotype was seen repeatedly, ten times or more. The chain carries TRBV5-1 and TRBJ2-2; 10 bases are a match to TRBD2. The CDR3 consists of 15 residues. The germline V gene encodes CDR1 SGHRS and CDR2 YFSETQ. V lost 5 bases to trimming and J lost 6 bases; unmatched junction nucleotides: 7. The CDR3 loop reads CASRSPGTSAGELFF. In DNA form, the CDR3 reads TGCGCCAGCAGATCCCCCGGGACTAGCGCCGGGGAGCTGTTTTTT.

The V and J genes are TRBV6-5 and TRBJ2-3; 11 bases agree with TRBD2. CDR3 size: 17 residues. The germline V gene has CDR1 MNHEY and CDR2 SVGAGI. J lost 5 bases, V lost 6 bases, and 13 bases had no gene match. This CDR3 is CASRPMASGGRRDTQYF. For the CDR3, the DNA is TGTGCCAGCAGACCCATGGCTAGCGGGGGGCGGAGAGATACGCAGTATTTT.

This chain uses TRBV28 with TRBJ2-1, with 8 bases identical to TRBD2. Germline trimming cut 6 bases from V and 2 bases from J; bases unmatched to any gene: 6. The CDR3 spans 15 residues. Looked up from germline, CDR1 is MDHEN and CDR2 is SYDVKM. DNA of the CDR3: TGTGCCAGCAGCCAAAAGCGGGGGCCCTACAATGAGCAGTTCTTC. Its protein is CASSQKRGPYNEQFF.

The table lists this clonotype with a few counts. The rearrangement links TRBV19 to TRBJ2-5; 9 nucleotides align to TRBD2. The CDR3 is 15 residues long. J lost 1 base, V lost 5 bases, and 5 bases had no gene match. Germline CDR1 is LNHDA and CDR2 is SQIVND (reference sequence). The CDR3 here is CASSGGTSRQETQYF. CDR3 DNA sequence: TGTGCCAGTAGTGGGGGGACTAGCCGCCAAGAGACCCAGTACTTC. Using reference TRBV19 and TRBJ2-5 for the parts outside the CDR3, the full variable domain is DGGITQSPKYLFRKEGQNVTLSCEQNLNHDAMYWYRQDPGQGLRLIYYSQIVNDFQKGDIAEGYSVSREKKESFPLTVTSAQKNPTAFYLCASSGGTSRQETQYFGPGTRLLVL.

This clonotype was detected only a few times. V gene TRBV3-2 combines with J gene TRBJ2-4; the table's D call, TRBD1, has no DNA check behind it. TRBV3-2 is a listed pseudogene. The CDR3 extends over 15 amino acids. The CDR3 here is CASSQGEGVKNIQYF. In DNA form, the CDR3 reads TGTGCCAGCAGCCAAGGAGAAGGGGTCAAAAACATTCAGTACTTC.

This clonotype was seen more than once but under ten times. The genes are TRBV5-6 and TRBJ2-3; no reliable D call. This CDR3 is 13 amino acids long. Germline values: CDR1 SGHDT, CDR2 YYEEEE. Trimming took 7 bases from V and 6 from J, leaving 15 bases between them. This chain's CDR3 is CASRAFWTDTQYF. The CDR3, as DNA: TGTGCCAGCCGGGCGTTTTGGACGGATACGCAGTATTTT.

This clonotype was picked up a small number of times. The V and J genes are TRBV20-1 and TRBJ2-5; no clear D gene. The CDR3 runs 13 residues. Germline CDR1 and CDR2: DFQATT and SNEGSKA (reference sequence). The V end lost 1 base, the J end lost 1 base, and 7 bases lay between the germline ends. CDR3 residues: CSARVSSQETQYF. For the CDR3, the DNA is TGCAGTGCTAGAGTCTCCAGCCAAGAGACCCAGTACTTC.

This clonotype was detected only a few times. This chain links TRBV29-1 with TRBJ1-2; D unclear. Germline V gene sequence: CDR1 SQVTM, CDR2 ANQGSEA. The V end lost 1 base, the J end lost 9 bases, and 15 bases lay between the germline ends. CDR3 length: 13 residues. The CDR3 region has the DNA TGCAGCGTTGAAGTCCCCGGACTCGGTCGCTACACCTTC. It yields the protein CSVEVPGLGRYTF.

This sequence joins TRBV6-6 and TRBJ2-1; the D call may be TRBD1 or TRBD2 (5 bases each). The CDR3 extends over 14 amino acids. CDR1 is MNHNY and CDR2 is SVGAGI in the germline V gene (reference sequence). With 7 bases removed from V and 7 bases from J, the gap between germline ends came to 17 bases. CDR3 region: CASTPFGAYNEQFF. The CDR3 nucleotides read TGTGCCAGCACCCCCTTCGGGGCGTATAATGAGCAGTTCTTC.

Only a few counts were recorded for this clonotype. CDR3 amino acids: CASSPGWRGTLGNEQFF. The DNA for the CDR3 is TGTGCCAGCAGCCCGGGGTGGCGGGGGACACTTGGCAATGAGCAGTTCTTC. The chain carries TRBV7-9 and TRBJ2-1; a weak D match, TRBD2 (7 bases). Germline V gene lookup returns CDR1 SEHNR and CDR2 FQNEAQ (reference sequence). V gave up 5 bases and J gave up 6 bases, with 23 bases separating them. This CDR3 comprises 17 residues. Variable domain in full (rest from reference TRBV7-9 and TRBJ2-1): DTGVSQNPRHKITKRGQNVTFRCDPISEHNRLYWYRQTLGQGPEFLTYFQNEAQLEKSRLLSDRFSAERPKGSFSTLEIQRTEQGDSAMYLCASSPGWRGTLGNEQFFGPGTRLTVL.